This TCR beta chain derives from a study of beta chain features in type 1 diabetes. Expressed TCRB transcripts got sequenced, as all isolated RNA was reverse transcribed. Produced via immunoSEQ multiplex PCR; TCRdb's table is partial and in-frame only. The sample has approximately 260,000 clones, 20% to 25% seen once; the top ten hold over 0.01%. The CDR3 loop spans 14 amino acids. From germline, CDR1 is LNHDA and CDR2 SQIVND (reference sequence). The V end was cut by 8 bases, the J end by 2 bases, with 15 bases between. Notes on the study in general: A potential PCR bias toward shorter templates would be equal in patient and control samples. Shortening of TCRB CDR3s, moderate but significant, appeared in all four CD4+ subsets of Type 1 diabetes patients. The naive, central memory and Treg TCRB repertoires looked more alike in patients than they did in healthy donors.

Worth noting for this clone: Its antigen is unidentified.

Sequenced: naive CD4+ T cells from blood. The rearrangement joins TRBV19 to TRBJ2-5; possible D gene TRBD2, 6 bases. The TCR comes from a woman aged 25 to 45 with type 1 diabetes. The CDR3 region is CASQTLGGQETQYF. CDR3 nucleotide sequence: TGTGCCAGTCAAACGTTGGGGGGTCAAGAGACCCAGTACTTC. The full variable domain, rest sourced from reference TRBV19 and TRBJ2-5, is DGGITQSPKYLFRKEGQNVTLSCEQNLNHDAMYWYRQDPGQGLRLIYYSQIVNDFQKGDIAEGYSVSREKKESFPLTVTSAQKNPTAFYLCASQTLGGQETQYFGPGTRLLVL.